This is a list of T cell receptor beta chains from one sample in a study of blood T cell repertoires in COVID-19. Some clones are missing from TCRdb's copy, which holds only in-frame ones; the method was immunoSEQ multiplex PCR. The sample includes about 260,000 clones, around 90% of them seen just once. The sequenced sample consisted of PBMCs or T cells enriched from blood (not recorded which). These receptors were obtained from a woman aged 35 to 49 who had been exposed to COVID-19. The CDR3 runs from the conserved cysteine through the conserved F or W. The order of the fields is clone size, J gene, V gene, D gene, CDR3 DNA, CDR3 protein. D genes are given only for firm matches. Some rows have no size entry. The others give once, few or many, or a class for an expanded clone.

- TRBJ1-2 TRBV2 TRBD1 TGTGCCAGCGGGGGACAGAATCATGGCTGGAGGGATGGCTACACCTTC CASGGQNHGWRDGYTF
- TRBJ1-1 TRBV6-4 TRBD1 TGTGCCAGCAGTGCCTACGCCCGGGACAGGATGCGGGCTTTCTTT CASSAYARDRMRAFF
- TRBJ2-3 TRBV11-3 TRBD1 TGTGCCAGCAGCCTCGGACAGGGGACAACAGATACGCAGTATTTT CASSLGQGTTDTQYF
- TRBJ2-3 TRBV25-1 TRBD1 TGTGCCAGCAGTCAGGGACAGGGGGCCCTCACAGATACGCAGTATTTT CASSQGQGALTDTQYF
- TRBJ1-1 TRBV18 TRBD1 TGTGCCAGCTCAACAACAGGGGGTAAAGCTTTCTTT CASSTTGGKAFF
- TRBJ2-2 TRBV11-3 - TGTGCCAGCAGCCCATGGGAGGGGGCCGGGGAGCTGTTTTTT CASSPWEGAGELFF
- TRBJ2-3 TRBV7-2 TRBD1 TGTGCCAGCAGCGCCTACAGGGGACGAGATACGCAGTATTTT CASSAYRGRDTQYF
- TRBJ1-2 TRBV15 - TGTGCCACCAGCAGAGAGCAGGGGTATGGCTACACCTTC CATSREQGYGYTF
- TRBJ1-2 TRBV6-5 - TGTGCCAGCAGTCAGGGAATAGTTGGCTACACCTTC CASSQGIVGYTF
- TRBJ2-5 TRBV5-1 - TGCGCCAGCTCTACGGGAATTGGGAAAGAGACCCAGTACTTC CASSTGIGKETQYF
- TRBJ2-7 TRBV9 - TGTGCCAGCAGCGTAGGGGTAGAGGCGTACGAGCAGTACTTC CASSVGVEAYEQYF
- TRBJ1-4 TRBV18 TRBD1 TGTGCCAGCTCACCTATGACAGGGTCCTTTAATGAAAAACTGTTTTTT CASSPMTGSFNEKLFF
- TRBJ1-5 TRBV18 - TGTGCCAGCTCACGCGGTGTTGTTGAGCCCCAGCATTTT CASSRGVVEPQHF
once TRBJ1-1 TRBV7-3 - TGTGCCAGCAGCCGGAGCCAGGGTTCTGGTGAAGCTTTCTTT CASSRSQGSGEAFF
- TRBJ1-2 TRBV5-8 TRBD1 TGTGCCAGCAGCTTCCTAGGGACAGGGGCTATCTATGGCTACACCTTC CASSFLGTGAIYGYTF
few TRBJ1-2 TRBV18 - TGTGCCAGCTCACCTGGCCCGGCAGCCCCTTCAGGGGGCTACACCTTC CASSPGPAAPSGGYTF
- TRBJ2-3 TRBV7-9 TRBD1 TGTGCCAGCAGCCGAACGACAAGTGACCCGGGACAGAGCACAGATACGCAGTATTTT CASSRTTSDPGQSTDTQYF
- TRBJ1-6 TRBV2 - TGTGCCAGCAGTTCCGAGCGGTCACCCCTCCACTTT CASSSERSPLHF
- TRBJ2-5 TRBV14 - TGTGCCAGCAGCCTTCGAGGACAGTCCGGGCAAGTAGAGACCCAGTACTTC CASSLRGQSGQVETQYF
- TRBJ2-4 TRBV7-6 TRBD2 TGTGCCAGCAGCTCCGGGACTAGCGGGGTCATTCAGTACTTC CASSSGTSGVIQYF
- TRBJ1-2 TRBV28 TRBD1 TGTGCCAGCACCTTCACGGGACAGCCCTATGGCTACACCTTC CASTFTGQPYGYTF
- TRBJ1-4 TRBV7-9 - TGTGCCAGCAGCTTACCTATATCGGATGCGGATAATGAAAAACTGTTTTTT CASSLPISDADNEKLFF
- TRBJ1-2 TRBV6-5 TRBD1 TGTGCCAGCAGCCCAGGACAGGGGTGGTACTATGGCTACACCTTC CASSPGQGWYYGYTF
- TRBJ2-7 TRBV7-2 TRBD1 TGTGCCAGCAGCCCAGGGGGTCAGGGCCCCTACGAGCAGTACTTC CASSPGGQGPYEQYF
- TRBJ2-5 TRBV7-9 TRBD1 TGTGCCAGCAGCCGACGGGACAGGGGGCGATTAAGGTTCCAAGAGACCCAGTACTTC CASSRRDRGRLRFQETQYF
- TRBJ2-3 TRBV29-1 TRBD2 TGCAGCGCATGGGGGGGAGCTACAGATACGCAGTATTTT CSAWGGATDTQYF
once TRBJ1-6 TRBV28 - TGTGCCAGCAGTTTATTGGGCCCCCTGCACTTT CASSLLGPLHF
once TRBJ1-3 TRBV10-3 TRBD1 TGTGCCATCAGGGACAGGGCGGACACCATATATTTT CAIRDRADTIYF
- TRBJ2-2 TRBV12-3/TRBV12-4 - TGTGCCAGCAGACTAGCAAGGTCCGGGGAGCTGTTTTTT CASRLARSGELFF
- TRBJ1-3 TRBV28 TRBD1 TGTGCCAGCAGTTCCGGGACAGGGGGTTCTGGAAACACCATATATTTT CASSSGTGGSGNTIYF
- TRBJ1-5 TRBV18 TRBD1 TGTGCCAGCTCACGGGGACAGGGGGCCCATCAGCCCCAGCATTTT CASSRGQGAHQPQHF
- TRBJ1-5 TRBV6-5 TRBD1 TGTGCCAGCAGTTACTCGATTCCGGGGACAGGGCCTCAGCATTTT CASSYSIPGTGPQHF
- TRBJ2-3 TRBV7-2 - TGTGCCAGCAGCTTTCGACAAGACACAGATACGCAGTATTTT CASSFRQDTDTQYF
many TRBJ2-5 TRBV6-5 TRBD2 TGTGCCAGCAGCCGGGGGGAAAGGGAGACCCAGTACTTC CASSRGERETQYF
once TRBJ1-6 TRBV28 - TGTGCCAGCAGTTTCGAGCGGGCCCTCCACTTT CASSFERALHF
- TRBJ1-2 TRBV7-9 - TGTGCCAGCAGCTTCGGGATCTCCTATGGCTACACCTTC CASSFGISYGYTF
few TRBJ2-1 TRBV9 TRBD2 TGTGCCAGCAGCGCAAGAGGGACTAGCGGGGCTTACAATGAGCAGTTCTTC CASSARGTSGAYNEQFF
- TRBJ2-5 TRBV14 - TGTGCCAGCAGCCGGACTGTTGGGCTAGCTGGAGAGACCCAGTACTTC CASSRTVGLAGETQYF
- TRBJ2-1 TRBV4-2 - TGTGCCAGCAGCCAAGATAGCTACTCAACGCTCTCCTACAATGAGCAGTTCTTC CASSQDSYSTLSYNEQFF
- TRBJ1-5 TRBV29-1 - TGCAGCGTTGGACAGATTGGAAGCAATCAGCCCCAGCATTTT CSVGQIGSNQPQHF
- TRBJ1-4 TRBV2 - TGTGCCAGCAGGGGCCCTGAAAAACTGTTTTTT CASRGPEKLFF